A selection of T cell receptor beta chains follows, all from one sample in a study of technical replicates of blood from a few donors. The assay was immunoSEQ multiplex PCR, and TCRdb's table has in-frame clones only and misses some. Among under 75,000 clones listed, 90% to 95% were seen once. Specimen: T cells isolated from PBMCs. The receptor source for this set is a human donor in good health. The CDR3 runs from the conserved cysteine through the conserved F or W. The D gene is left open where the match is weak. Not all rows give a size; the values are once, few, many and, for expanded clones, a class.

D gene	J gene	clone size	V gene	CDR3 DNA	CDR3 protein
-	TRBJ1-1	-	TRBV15	TGTGCCACCAGCAGAGAGAACAGGGCCGTAGACACTGAAGCTTTCTTT	CATSRENRAVDTEAFF
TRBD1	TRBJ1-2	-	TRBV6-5	TGTGCCAGCAGTTCGCCGGGACAGGGAGTTTATGGCTACACCTTC	CASSSPGQGVYGYTF
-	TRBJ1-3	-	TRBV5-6	TGTGCCAGCAGCTTAGTAAGGGGCCTACCTGGAAACACCATATATTTT	CASSLVRGLPGNTIYF
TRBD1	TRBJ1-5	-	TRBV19	TGTGCCAGCCGGGACAGGGAGGTAAACGGTCAGCCCCAGCATTTT	CASRDREVNGQPQHF
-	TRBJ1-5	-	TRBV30	TGTGCCTGGAGTAAAGGGAGGAGTGGACAGCCCCAGCATTTT	CAWSKGRSGQPQHF
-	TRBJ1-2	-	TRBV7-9	TGTGCCAGCAGCAACTCTAACTATGGCTACACCTTC	CASSNSNYGYTF
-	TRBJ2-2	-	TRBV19	TGTGCCAGTAGTAACGGGATACTCACCGGGGAGCTGTTTTTT	CASSNGILTGELFF
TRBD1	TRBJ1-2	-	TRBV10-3	TGTGCCATCAGTGGGGTGACAGGGGATGGCTACACCTTC	CAISGVTGDGYTF
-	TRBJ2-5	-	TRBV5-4	TGTGCCAGCAGCTTGGGGGGACTCCACGAGACCCAGTACTTC	CASSLGGLHETQYF
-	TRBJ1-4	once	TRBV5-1	TGCGCCAGCAGCTTGTCAACAGCAACCGAAAAACTGTTTTTT	CASSLSTATEKLFF
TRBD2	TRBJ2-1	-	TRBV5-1	TGCGCCAGCAGCTTGACCGGGACTAGCAGCAATGAGCAGTTCTTC	CASSLTGTSSNEQFF
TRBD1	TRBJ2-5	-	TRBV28	TGTGCCACCGCAAAACAGGGGGTAGGAGAGACCCAGTACTTC	CATAKQGVGETQYF
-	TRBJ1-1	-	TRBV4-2	TGTGCCAGCAGCCAAGACGGTTATATGAACACTGAAGCTTTCTTT	CASSQDGYMNTEAFF
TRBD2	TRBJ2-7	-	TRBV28	TGTGCCAGCAGTTTTTTAGCGGGAGTAGCCGAGCAGTACTTC	CASSFLAGVAEQYF
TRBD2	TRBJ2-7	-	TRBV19	TGTGCGTCGGGGGGGGCTAGCGGAACCTACGAGCAGTACTTC	CASGGASGTYEQYF
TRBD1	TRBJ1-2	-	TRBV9	TGTGCCAGCAGCGTAGGGACAGGGAGAGCTAACTATGGCTACACCTTC	CASSVGTGRANYGYTF
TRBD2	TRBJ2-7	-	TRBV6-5	TGTGCCAGCAGGACTAGCGCCACAACCTACGAGCAGTACTTC	CASRTSATTYEQYF
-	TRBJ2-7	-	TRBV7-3	TGTGCCAGCAGCTTCAGAGCGGGCCTGGCCTACGAGCAGTACTTC	CASSFRAGLAYEQYF
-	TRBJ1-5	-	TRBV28	TGTGCCAGCAGTCCCTATGGCAATCAGCCCCAGCATTTT	CASSPYGNQPQHF
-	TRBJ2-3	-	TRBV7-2	TGTGCCAGCAGCCAAACCGAATGGGCTTCTAGCACAGATACGCAGTATTTT	CASSQTEWASSTDTQYF
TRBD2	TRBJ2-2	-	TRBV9	TGTGCCAGCAGCGTAGGCGGACTAGCGGGTTTAACCGGGGAGCTGTTTTTT	CASSVGGLAGLTGELFF
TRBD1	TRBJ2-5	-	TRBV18	TGTGCCAGCTCTAAGGACAGGGCCGAGACCCAGTACTTC	CASSKDRAETQYF
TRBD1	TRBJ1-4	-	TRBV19	TGTGCCAGTAGTCTTCGCGCCGGGACAGAGGCGCAAAAACTGTTTTTT	CASSLRAGTEAQKLFF
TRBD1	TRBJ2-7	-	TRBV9	TGTGCCAGCAGCGTGACAGGGGCAGGGCCCTACGAGCAGTACTTC	CASSVTGAGPYEQYF
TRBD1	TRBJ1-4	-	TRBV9	TGTGCCAGCAGCGTTTTTGGACAGGTCGAAGAAAAACTGTTTTTT	CASSVFGQVEEKLFF
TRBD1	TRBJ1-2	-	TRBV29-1	TGCAGCGTTGAAGTTTCGGGGACAGGGGACGGCTACACCTTC	CSVEVSGTGDGYTF
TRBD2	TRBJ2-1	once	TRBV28	TGTGCCAGCAGTGTTGGGACTAGCGGGGATGAGCAGTTCTTC	CASSVGTSGDEQFF
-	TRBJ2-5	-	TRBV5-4	TGTGCCAGCAGCCTGTATGAGACCCAGTACTTC	CASSLYETQYF
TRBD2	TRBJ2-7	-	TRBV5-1	TGCGCCAGCAGCTTTGGGACTAGCGGATACGAGCAGTACTTC	CASSFGTSGYEQYF
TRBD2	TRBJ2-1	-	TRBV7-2	TGTGCCAGCAGCTTAGGACTAGCTTCCACCTACAATGAGCAGTTCTTC	CASSLGLASTYNEQFF
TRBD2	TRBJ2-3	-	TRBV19	TGTGCCAGTAGTATAGACGCTAGCGGGAGGGCCGGAGGCACAGATACGCAGTATTTT	CASSIDASGRAGGTDTQYF
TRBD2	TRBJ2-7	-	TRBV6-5	TGTGCCAGCAGTTACTCGAGCGTAGCGGGTGGATACGAGCAGTACTTC	CASSYSSVAGGYEQYF
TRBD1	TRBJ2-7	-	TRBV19	TGTGCCAGTTCAACCGGGACAGGGTCCCACGAGCAGTACTTC	CASSTGTGSHEQYF
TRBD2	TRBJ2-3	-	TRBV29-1	TGCAGCGTCTCGGGACTAGCGGGAGAAGATACGCAGTATTTT	CSVSGLAGEDTQYF
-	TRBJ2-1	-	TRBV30	TGTGCCTGGAGTGTACTAAGCGGGTTTTACAATGAGCAGTTCTTC	CAWSVLSGFYNEQFF
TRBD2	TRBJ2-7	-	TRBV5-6	TGTGCCAGCAGCCGAGCGGGAGGTTGGGGGGAGCAGTACTTC	CASSRAGGWGEQYF
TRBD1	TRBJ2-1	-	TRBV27	TGTGCCAGCAGTATCCACAGGGGTTACAATGAGCAGTTCTTC	CASSIHRGYNEQFF
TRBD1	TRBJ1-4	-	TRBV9	TGTGCCAGCAGTTCGACAGGGGGACGTGAAAAACTGTTTTTT	CASSSTGGREKLFF
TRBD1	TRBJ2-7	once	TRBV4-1	TGCGCCAGCAGCCAAAGACAGGGACCCTCCTACGAGCAGTACTTC	CASSQRQGPSYEQYF
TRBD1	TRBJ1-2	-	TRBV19	TGTGCCAGTAGTTCCACAGGGGGCGCGTCTTATGGCTACACCTTC	CASSSTGGASYGYTF
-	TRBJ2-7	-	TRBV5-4	TGTGCCAGCAGCTTGGAACTAGAAGTCTCCGAGCAGTACTTC	CASSLELEVSEQYF
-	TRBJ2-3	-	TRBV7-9	TGTGCCAGCAGCTTTCAGGGTCCCGATACGCAGTATTTT	CASSFQGPDTQYF
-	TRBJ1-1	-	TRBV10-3	TGTGCCATCAGTGAGTCAGGGGGAGCTTTCTTT	CAISESGGAFF
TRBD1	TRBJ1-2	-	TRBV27	TGTGCCAGCAGTCCCCACATACAGGGGGCCGGATATGGCTACACCTTC	CASSPHIQGAGYGYTF
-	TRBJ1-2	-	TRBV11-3	TGTGCCAGCAGCTTAAGAGGCACTGGCTACACCTTC	CASSLRGTGYTF
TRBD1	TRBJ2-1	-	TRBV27	TGTGCCAGCAGTTTTTTGGGGGGACAGGGGGCGGTTGAGCAGTTCTTC	CASSFLGGQGAVEQFF
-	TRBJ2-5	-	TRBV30	TGTGCCTGGAGTCTCTTTCAAGAGACCCAGTACTTC	CAWSLFQETQYF
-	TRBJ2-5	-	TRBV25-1	TGTGCCAGCAGTATGGTCGGCGGGGTGGAGACCCAGTACTTC	CASSMVGGVETQYF
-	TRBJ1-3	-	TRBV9	TGTGCCAGCAGCTCACAGGGTTCCCCTGGAAACACCATATATTTT	CASSSQGSPGNTIYF
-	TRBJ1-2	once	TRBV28	TGTGCCAGCAGTTTCCGTAAGCCCTATGGCTACACCTTC	CASSFRKPYGYTF
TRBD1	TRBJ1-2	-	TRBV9	TGTGCCAGCTACACAGGGGCCAGTTCCTATGGCTACACCTTC	CASYTGASSYGYTF
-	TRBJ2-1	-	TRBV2	TGTGCCAGCAGTGACCAGGACAGTAAGCAGTTCTTC	CASSDQDSKQFF
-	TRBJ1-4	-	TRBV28	TGTGCCAGCGGCCTACGGGGTGTCGGAACTAATGAAAAACTGTTTTTT	CASGLRGVGTNEKLFF
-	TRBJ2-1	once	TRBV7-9	TGTGCCAGCAGCTTCGTTGGACAAAATGAGCAGTTCTTC	CASSFVGQNEQFF
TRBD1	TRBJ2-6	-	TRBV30	TGTGCCTGGAGTCCGAAACCAGGGGGCGCCCCATCTTCTGGGGCCAACGTCCTGACTTTC	CAWSPKPGGAPSSGANVLTF
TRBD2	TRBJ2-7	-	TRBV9	TGTGCCAGCAGCTTTCAAAGCGGGGAATACGAGCAGTACTTC	CASSFQSGEYEQYF
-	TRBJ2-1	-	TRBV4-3	TGCGCCAGCAGCCAAGATGGGACATATTCCTACAATGAGCAGTTCTTC	CASSQDGTYSYNEQFF
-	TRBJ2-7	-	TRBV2	TGTGCCAGCGGACAGATTACCTACGAGCAGTACTTC	CASGQITYEQYF
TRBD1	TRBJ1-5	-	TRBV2	TGTGCCAGCAGCTGGGACAGGGCATCGCAGCCCCAGCATTTT	CASSWDRASQPQHF
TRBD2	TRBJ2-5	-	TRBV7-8	TGTGCCAGCAGCATAGTGGCGGGAGGTGTCCAAGAGACCCAGTACTTC	CASSIVAGGVQETQYF